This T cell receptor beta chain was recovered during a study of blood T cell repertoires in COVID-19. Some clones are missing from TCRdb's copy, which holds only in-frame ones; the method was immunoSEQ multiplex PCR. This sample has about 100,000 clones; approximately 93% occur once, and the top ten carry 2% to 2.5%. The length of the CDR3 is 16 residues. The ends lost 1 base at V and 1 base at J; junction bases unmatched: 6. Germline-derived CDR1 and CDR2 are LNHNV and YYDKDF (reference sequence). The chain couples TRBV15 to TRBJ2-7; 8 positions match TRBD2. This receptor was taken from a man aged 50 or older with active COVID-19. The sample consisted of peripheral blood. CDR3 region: CATSRGGREGSYEQYV. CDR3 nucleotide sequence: TGTGCCACCAGCAGAGGAGGACGGGAGGGGTCCTACGAGCAGTACGTC.